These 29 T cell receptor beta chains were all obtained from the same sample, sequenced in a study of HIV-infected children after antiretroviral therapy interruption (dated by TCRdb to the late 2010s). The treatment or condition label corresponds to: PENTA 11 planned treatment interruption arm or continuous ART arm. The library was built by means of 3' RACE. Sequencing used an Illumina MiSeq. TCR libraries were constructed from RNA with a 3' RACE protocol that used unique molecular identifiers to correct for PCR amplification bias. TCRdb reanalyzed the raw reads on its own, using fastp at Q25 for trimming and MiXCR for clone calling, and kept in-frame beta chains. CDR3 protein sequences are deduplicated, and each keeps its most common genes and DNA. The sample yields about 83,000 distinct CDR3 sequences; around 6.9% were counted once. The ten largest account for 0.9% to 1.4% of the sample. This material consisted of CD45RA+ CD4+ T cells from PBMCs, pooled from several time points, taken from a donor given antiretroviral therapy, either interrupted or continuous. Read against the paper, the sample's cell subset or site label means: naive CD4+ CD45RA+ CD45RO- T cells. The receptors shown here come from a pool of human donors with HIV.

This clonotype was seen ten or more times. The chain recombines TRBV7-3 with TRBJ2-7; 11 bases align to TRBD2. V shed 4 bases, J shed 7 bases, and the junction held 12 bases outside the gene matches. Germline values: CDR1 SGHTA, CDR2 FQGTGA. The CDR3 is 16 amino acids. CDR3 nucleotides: TGTGCCAGCAGCTCCCATGGGACTAGCGGAAGGGAAGAGCAGTACTTC. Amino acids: CASSSHGTSGREEQYF.

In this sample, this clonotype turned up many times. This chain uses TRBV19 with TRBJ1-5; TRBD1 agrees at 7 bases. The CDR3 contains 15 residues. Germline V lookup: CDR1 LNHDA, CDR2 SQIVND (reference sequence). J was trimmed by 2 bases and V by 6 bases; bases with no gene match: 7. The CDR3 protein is CASSGRDSGNQPQHF. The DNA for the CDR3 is TGTGCCAGTAGCGGCCGGGACAGTGGCAATCAGCCCCAGCATTTT.

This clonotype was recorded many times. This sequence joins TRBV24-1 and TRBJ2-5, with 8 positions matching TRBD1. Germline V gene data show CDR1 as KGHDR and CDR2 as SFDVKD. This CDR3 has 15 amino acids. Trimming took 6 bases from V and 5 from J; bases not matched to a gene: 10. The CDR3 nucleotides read TGTGCCACCAGTACGATGACAGGGGCAGGGGAGACCCAGTACTTC. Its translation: CATSTMTGAGETQYF.

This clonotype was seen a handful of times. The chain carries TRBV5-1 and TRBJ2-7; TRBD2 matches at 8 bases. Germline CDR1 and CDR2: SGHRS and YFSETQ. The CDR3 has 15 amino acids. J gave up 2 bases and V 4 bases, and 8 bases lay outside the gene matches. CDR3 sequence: CASSATSGPTYEQYF. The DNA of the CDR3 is TGCGCCAGCAGCGCAACTAGCGGACCAACCTACGAGCAGTACTTC.

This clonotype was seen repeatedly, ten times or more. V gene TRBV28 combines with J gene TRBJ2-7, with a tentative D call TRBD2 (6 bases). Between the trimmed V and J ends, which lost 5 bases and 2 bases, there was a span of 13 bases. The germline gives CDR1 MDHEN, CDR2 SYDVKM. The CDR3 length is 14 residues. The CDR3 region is CASSRTGGTYEQYF. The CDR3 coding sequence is TGTGCCAGCAGTCGGACCGGGGGAACCTACGAGCAGTACTTC.

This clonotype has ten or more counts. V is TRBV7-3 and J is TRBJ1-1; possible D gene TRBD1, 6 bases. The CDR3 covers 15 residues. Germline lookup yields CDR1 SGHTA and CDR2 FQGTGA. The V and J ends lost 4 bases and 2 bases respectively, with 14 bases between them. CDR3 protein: CASSYQAQGNTEAFF. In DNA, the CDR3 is TGTGCCAGCAGCTACCAGGCACAGGGAAACACTGAAGCTTTCTTT.

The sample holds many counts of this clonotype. The CDR3 spells CSAPRRRGYTF. Here the CDR3 DNA reads TGCAGTGCTCCCCGCCGTCGGGGCTACACCTTC. The chain joins TRBV20-1 to TRBJ1-2; no reliable D call. CDR3 length: 11 amino acids. From germline, CDR1 is DFQATT and CDR2 SNEGSKA (reference sequence). Trimming left V 5 bases short and J 8 bases short, with 12 bases between.

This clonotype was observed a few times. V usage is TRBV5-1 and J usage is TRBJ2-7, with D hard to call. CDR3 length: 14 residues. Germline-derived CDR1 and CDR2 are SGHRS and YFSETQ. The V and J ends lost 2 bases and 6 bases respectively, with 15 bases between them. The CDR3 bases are TGCGCCAGCAGCTTCCCGGATTGGGCAGGCGAGCAGTACTTC. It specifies CASSFPDWAGEQYF.

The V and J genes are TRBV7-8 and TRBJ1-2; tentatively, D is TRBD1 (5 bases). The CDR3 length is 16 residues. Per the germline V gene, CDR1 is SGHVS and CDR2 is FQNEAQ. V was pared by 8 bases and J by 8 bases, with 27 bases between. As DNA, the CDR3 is TGTGCCAGCTTACCCCTTAGGTGGGACCCATCAGGGGGCTACACCTTC. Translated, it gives CASLPLRWDPSGGYTF.

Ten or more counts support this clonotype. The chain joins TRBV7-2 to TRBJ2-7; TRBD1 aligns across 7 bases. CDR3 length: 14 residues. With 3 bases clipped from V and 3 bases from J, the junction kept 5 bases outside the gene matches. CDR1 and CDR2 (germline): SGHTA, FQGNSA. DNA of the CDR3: TGTGCCAGCAGCTTGGGGGACAGCGGCTACGAGCAGTACTTC. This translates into CASSLGDSGYEQYF.

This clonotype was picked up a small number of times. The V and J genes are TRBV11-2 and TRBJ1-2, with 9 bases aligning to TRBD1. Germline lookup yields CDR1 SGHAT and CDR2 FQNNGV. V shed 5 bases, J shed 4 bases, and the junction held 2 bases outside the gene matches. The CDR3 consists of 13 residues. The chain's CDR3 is CASSPTGGYGYTF. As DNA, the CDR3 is TGTGCCAGCAGCCCGACAGGGGGCTATGGCTACACCTTC.

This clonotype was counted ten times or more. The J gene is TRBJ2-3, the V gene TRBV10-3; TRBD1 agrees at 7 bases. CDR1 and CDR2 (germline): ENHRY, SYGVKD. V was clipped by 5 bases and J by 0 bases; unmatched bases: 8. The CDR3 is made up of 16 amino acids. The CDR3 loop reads CAISRTGAISTDTQYF. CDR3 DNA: TGTGCCATCAGTAGGACAGGAGCCATTAGCACAGATACGCAGTATTTT.

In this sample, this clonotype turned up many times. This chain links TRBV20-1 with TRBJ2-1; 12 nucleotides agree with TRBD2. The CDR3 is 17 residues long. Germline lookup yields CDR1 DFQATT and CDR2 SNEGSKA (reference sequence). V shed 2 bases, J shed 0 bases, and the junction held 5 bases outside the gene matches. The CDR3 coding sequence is TGCAGTGCTAGAACTAGCGGGGGGCTATTCTCCTACAATGAGCAGTTCTTC. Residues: CSARTSGGLFSYNEQFF.

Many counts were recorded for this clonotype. CDR3 residues: CASSEDGHYGYTF. Here the CDR3 DNA reads TGTGCCAGCAGTGAAGACGGGCACTATGGCTACACCTTC. The chain joins TRBV6-1 to TRBJ1-2, with D unresolved. Trimming took off 1 base at V and 3 bases at J, with 6 bases between the two ends. CDR3 length: 13 residues. Germline CDR1 reads MNHNS; CDR2 reads SASEGT.

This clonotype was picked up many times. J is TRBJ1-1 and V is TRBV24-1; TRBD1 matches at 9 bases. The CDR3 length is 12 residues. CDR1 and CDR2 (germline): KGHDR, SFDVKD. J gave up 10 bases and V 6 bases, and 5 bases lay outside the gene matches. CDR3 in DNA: TGTGCCACCAGTTCAATGGACAGGGGAGCTTTCTTT. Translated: CATSSMDRGAFF.

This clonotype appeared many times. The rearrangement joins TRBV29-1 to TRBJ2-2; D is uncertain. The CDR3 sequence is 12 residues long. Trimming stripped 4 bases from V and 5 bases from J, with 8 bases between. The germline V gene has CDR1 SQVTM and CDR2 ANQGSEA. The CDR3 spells CSVARLTGELFF. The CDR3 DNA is TGCAGCGTTGCCAGGTTGACCGGGGAGCTGTTTTTT.

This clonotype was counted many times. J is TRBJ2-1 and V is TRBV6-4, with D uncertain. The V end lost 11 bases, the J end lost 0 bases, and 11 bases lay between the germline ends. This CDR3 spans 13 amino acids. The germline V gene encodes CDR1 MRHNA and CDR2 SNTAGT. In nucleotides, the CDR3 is TGTGCCGGGTCCCTTAGCTCCTACAATGAGCAGTTCTTC. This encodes CAGSLSSYNEQFF.

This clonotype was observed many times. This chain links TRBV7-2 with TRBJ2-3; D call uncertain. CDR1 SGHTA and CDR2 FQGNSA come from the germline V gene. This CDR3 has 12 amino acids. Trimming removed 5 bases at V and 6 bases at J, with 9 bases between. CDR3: CASSHPRDTQYF. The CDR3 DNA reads TGTGCCAGCAGCCACCCGAGGGATACGCAGTATTTT.

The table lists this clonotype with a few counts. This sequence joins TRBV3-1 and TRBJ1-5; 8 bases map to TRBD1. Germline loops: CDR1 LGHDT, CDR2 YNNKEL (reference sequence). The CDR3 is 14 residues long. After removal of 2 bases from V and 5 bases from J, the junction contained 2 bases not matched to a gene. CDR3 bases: TGTGCCAGCAGCCAAATGACAGGGGATCAGCCCCAGCATTTT. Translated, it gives CASSQMTGDQPQHF.

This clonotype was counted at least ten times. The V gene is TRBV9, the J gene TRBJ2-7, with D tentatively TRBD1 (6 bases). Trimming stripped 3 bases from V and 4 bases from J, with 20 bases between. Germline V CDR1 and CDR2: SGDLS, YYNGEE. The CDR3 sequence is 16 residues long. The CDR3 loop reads CASSARLAGTPYEQYF. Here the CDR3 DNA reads TGTGCCAGCAGCGCGAGATTGGCCGGGACACCATACGAGCAGTACTTC.

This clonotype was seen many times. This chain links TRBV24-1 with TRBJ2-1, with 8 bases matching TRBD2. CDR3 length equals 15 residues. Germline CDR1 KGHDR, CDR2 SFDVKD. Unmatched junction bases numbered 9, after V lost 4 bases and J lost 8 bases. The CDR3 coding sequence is TGTGCCACCAGTGACAGCGGGAGAAGTGGGGATGAGCAGTTCTTC. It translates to CATSDSGRSGDEQFF.

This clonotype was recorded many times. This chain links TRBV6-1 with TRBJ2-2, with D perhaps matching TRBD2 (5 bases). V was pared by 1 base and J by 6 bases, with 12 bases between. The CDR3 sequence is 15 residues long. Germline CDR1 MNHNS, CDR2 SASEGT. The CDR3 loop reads CASSEVGVLAGELFF. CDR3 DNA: TGTGCCAGCAGTGAAGTCGGGGTTCTGGCCGGGGAGCTGTTTTTT.

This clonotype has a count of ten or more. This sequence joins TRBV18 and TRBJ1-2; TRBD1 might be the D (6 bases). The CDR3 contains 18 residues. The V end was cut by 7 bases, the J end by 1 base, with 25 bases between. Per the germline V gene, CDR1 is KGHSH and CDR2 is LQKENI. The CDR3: CASLPNQLPRTVNYGYTF. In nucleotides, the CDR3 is TGTGCCAGCTTGCCCAACCAACTGCCAAGGACAGTTAACTATGGCTACACCTTC.

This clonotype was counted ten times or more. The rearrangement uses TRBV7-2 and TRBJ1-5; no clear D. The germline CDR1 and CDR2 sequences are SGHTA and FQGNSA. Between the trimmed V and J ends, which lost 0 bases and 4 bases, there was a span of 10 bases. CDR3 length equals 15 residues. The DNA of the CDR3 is TGTGCCAGCAGCTTAGCGTCAACATTAAATCAGCCCCAGCATTTT. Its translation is CASSLASTLNQPQHF.

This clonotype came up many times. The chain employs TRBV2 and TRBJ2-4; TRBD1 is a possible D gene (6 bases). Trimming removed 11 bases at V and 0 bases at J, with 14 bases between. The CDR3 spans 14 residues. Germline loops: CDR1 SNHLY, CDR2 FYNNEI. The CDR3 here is CAFRDILAKNIQYF. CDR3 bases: TGTGCCTTTCGGGACATCCTAGCCAAAAACATTCAGTACTTC.

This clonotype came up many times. CDR3 sequence (DNA): TGTGCCAGCAGCTCCCCAGCGGTGAACACCGGGGAGCTGTTTTTT. It specifies CASSSPAVNTGELFF. The chain uses TRBV6-6 and TRBJ2-2, with a weak D call TRBD2 (5 bases). The V end was cut by 6 bases, the J end by 1 base, with 12 bases between. Germline CDR1 and CDR2: MNHNY and SVGAGI (reference sequence). The length of the CDR3 is 15 residues.

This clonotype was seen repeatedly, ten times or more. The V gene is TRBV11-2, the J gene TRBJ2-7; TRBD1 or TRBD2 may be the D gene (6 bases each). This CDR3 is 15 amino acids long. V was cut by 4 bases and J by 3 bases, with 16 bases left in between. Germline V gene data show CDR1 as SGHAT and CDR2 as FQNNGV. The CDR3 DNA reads TGTGCCAGCAGCTGGGGACGGGGGCACTACTACGAGCAGTACTTC. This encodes CASSWGRGHYYEQYF.

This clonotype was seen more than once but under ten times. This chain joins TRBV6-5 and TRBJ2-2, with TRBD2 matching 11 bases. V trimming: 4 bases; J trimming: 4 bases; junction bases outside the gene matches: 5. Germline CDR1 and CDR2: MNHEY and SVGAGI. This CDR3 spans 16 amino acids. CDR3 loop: CASSSLAGVLTGELFF. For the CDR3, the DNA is TGTGCCAGCAGTTCACTAGCGGGAGTACTCACCGGGGAGCTGTTTTTT.

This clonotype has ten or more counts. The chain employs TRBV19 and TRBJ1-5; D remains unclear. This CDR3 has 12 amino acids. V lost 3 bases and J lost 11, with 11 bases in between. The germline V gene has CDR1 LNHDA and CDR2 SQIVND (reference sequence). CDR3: CASSIQSGSQHF. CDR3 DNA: TGTGCCAGTAGTATTCAGTCCGGGTCCCAGCATTTT.